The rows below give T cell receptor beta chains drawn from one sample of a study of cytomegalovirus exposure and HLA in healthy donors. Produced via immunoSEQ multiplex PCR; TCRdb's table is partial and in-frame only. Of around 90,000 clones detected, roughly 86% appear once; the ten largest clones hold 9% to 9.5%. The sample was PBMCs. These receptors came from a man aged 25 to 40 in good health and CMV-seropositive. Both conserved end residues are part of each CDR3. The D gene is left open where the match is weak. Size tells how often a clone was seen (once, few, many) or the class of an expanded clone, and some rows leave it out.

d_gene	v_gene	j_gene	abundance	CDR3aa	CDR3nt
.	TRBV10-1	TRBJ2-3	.	CASSEARVGGDTQYF	TGCGCCAGCAGTGAGGCGAGGGTCGGGGGAGATACGCAGTATTTT
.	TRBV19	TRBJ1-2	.	CASSIGQGGSIGGYTF	TGTGCCAGTAGTATCGGGCAGGGAGGTAGTATCGGTGGCTACACCTTC
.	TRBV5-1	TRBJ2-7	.	CASRREGPNIYEQYF	TGCGCCAGCAGGAGGGAAGGGCCAAACATATACGAGCAGTACTTC
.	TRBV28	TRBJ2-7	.	CASSLSGGGTYEQYF	TGTGCCAGCAGTTTATCCGGCGGAGGGACCTACGAGCAGTACTTC
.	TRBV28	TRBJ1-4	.	CASRPWGGVYEKLFF	TGTGCCAGCAGGCCGTGGGGGGGTGTCTATGAAAAACTGTTTTTT
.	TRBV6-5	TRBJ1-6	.	CASSYGQTYSPLHF	TGTGCCAGCAGTTACGGGCAGACGTATTCACCCCTCCACTTT
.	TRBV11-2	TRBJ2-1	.	CASTRGYNEQFF	TGTGCCAGCACCAGGGGCTACAATGAGCAGTTCTTC
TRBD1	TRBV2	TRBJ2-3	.	CASRKGGRDTQYF	TGTGCCAGCAGGAAAGGGGGCAGAGATACGCAGTATTTT
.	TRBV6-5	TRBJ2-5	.	CASSMTSVEETQYF	TGTGCCAGCAGCATGACTTCTGTCGAAGAGACCCAGTACTTC
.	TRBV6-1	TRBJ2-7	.	CASLWGQGDEQYF	TGTGCCTCCCTCTGGGGGCAGGGAGACGAGCAGTACTTC
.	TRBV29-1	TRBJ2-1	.	CGASSYNEQFF	TGCGGGGCTAGCTCCTACAATGAGCAGTTCTTC
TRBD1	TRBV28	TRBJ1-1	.	CASSQQGAVNTEAFF	TGTGCCAGCAGTCAACAGGGGGCGGTGAACACTGAAGCTTTCTTT
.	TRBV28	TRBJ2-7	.	CATQTRAPSYEQYF	TGTGCCACGCAGACCAGGGCCCCCTCCTACGAGCAGTACTTC
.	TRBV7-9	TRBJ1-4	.	CASSQAATNEKLFF	TGTGCCAGCAGCCAAGCTGCAACTAATGAAAAACTGTTTTTT
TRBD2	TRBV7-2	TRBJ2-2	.	CASSLGPSSGNTGELFF	TGTGCCAGCAGCTTAGGTCCGTCTAGCGGGAACACCGGGGAGCTGTTTTTT
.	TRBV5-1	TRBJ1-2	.	CASSLDRFGGYTF	TGCGCCAGCAGCCTAGACAGGTTCGGGGGCTACACCTTC
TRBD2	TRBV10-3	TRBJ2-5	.	CAIRGGLAGGDETQYF	TGTGCCATCAGAGGAGGGCTAGCGGGAGGAGATGAGACCCAGTACTTC
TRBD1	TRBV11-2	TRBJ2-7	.	CASSLVGQGYEQYF	TGTGCCAGCAGCTTAGTGGGACAGGGCTACGAGCAGTACTTC
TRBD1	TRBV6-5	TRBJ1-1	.	CASSTDRGNTEAFF	TGTGCCAGCAGTACAGACAGGGGGAACACTGAAGCTTTCTTT
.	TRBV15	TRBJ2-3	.	CATSRGDKASTDTQYF	TGTGCCACCAGCAGAGGGGACAAGGCTAGCACAGATACGCAGTATTTT
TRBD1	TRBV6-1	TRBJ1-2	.	CASSKQGFYGYTF	TGTGCCAGCAGCAAACAGGGGTTCTATGGCTACACTTTC
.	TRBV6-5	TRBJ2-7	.	CASSYTRGGTYEQYF	TGTGCCAGCAGTTACACCCGTGGAGGAACCTACGAGCAGTACTTC
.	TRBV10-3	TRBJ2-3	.	CAIRADTDTQYF	TGTGCCATCAGGGCAGACACAGATACGCAGTATTTT
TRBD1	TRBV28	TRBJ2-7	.	CASSYLGQGKAF	TGTGCCAGCAGTTACCTGGGACAGGGCAAAGCATTC
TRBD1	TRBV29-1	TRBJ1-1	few	CSVHDRGRTEAFF	TGCAGCGTCCACGACAGGGGGCGGACTGAAGCTTTCTTT
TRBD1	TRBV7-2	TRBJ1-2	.	CASSRSGGPGYTF	TGTGCCAGCAGCCGTTCAGGGGGGCCTGGCTACACCTTC
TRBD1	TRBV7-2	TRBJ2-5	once	CASSRDGQGGETQYF	TGTGCCAGCAGCAGGGACGGACAGGGCGGGGAGACCCAGTACTTC
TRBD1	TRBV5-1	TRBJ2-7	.	CASTTGTGGYEQYF	TGCGCCAGCACCACCGGGACAGGGGGCTACGAGCAGTACTTC
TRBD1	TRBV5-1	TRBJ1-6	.	CASSSTGTANSPLHF	TGCGCCAGCAGCTCTACCGGGACAGCTAATTCACCCCTCCACTTT
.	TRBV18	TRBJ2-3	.	CASSPYRAGWSTDTQYF	TGTGCCAGCTCACCTTATAGAGCGGGTTGGAGCACAGATACGCAGTATTTT
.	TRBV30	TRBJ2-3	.	CAWSVSREFEDTQYF	TGTGCCTGGAGTGTTTCGAGGGAGTTTGAAGATACGCAGTATTTT
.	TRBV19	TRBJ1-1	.	CASSTGGLAEAFF	TGTGCCAGTAGTACGGGTGGATTGGCTGAAGCTTTCTTT
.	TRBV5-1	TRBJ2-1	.	CASTLLDSTYNEQFF	TGCGCCAGCACATTATTGGACTCCACCTACAATGAGCAGTTCTTC
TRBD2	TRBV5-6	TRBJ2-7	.	CASSFRQLAGGYEQYF	TGTGCCAGCAGCTTTCGACAACTAGCGGGAGGGTACGAGCAGTACTTC
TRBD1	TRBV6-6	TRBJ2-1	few	CASRRQGSDEQFF	TGTGCCAGCAGGAGACAGGGAAGCGATGAGCAGTTCTTC
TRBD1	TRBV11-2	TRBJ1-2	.	CASSYRGRGYTF	TGTGCCAGCAGCTACAGGGGGCGCGGCTACACCTTC
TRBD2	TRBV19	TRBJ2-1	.	CASSSPTSGLETYNEQFF	TGTGCCAGTAGTAGTCCAACTAGCGGACTCGAGACCTACAATGAGCAGTTCTTC